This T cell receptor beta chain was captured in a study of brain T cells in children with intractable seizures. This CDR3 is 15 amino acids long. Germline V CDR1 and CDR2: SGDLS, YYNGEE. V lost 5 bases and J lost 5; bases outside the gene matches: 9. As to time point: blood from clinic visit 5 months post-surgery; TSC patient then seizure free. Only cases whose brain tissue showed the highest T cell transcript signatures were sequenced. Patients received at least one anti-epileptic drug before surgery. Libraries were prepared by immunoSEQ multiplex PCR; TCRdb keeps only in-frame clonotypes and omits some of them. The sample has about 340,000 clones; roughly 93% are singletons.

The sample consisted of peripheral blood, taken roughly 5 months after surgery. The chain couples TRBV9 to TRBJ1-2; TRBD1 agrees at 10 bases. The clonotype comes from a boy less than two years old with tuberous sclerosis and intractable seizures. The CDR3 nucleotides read TGTGCCAGCAGTGAGAGGGACAGGGGTTTTTATGGCTACACCTTC. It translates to CASSERDRGFYGYTF.